Reported below is one T cell receptor beta chain. What it binds is unknown. This specimen belongs to a study of OX40 agonist ivuxolimab in advanced cancers. Across the whole study: Every 2 weeks, ivuxolimab was infused into the patients intravenously at between 0.01 and 10 mg/kg. Cohort: approximately 83% men, mean age approximately 66, aged about 20 to 79.

Profiling relied on immunoSEQ multiplex PCR, and the TCRdb table lists in-frame clones only, not all of them. The sample contains approximately 89,000 clones, roughly 88% of which appear only once. General study points: In the 0.1 to 3.0 mg/kg range, CD4+ and CD8+ blood T cells had expanded clonally by week 6.

V lost 5 bases and J lost 4; bases outside the gene matches: 16. The germline V gene encodes CDR1 MDHEN and CDR2 SYDVKM. The CDR3 loop spans 17 amino acids. The receptor was derived from an adult with an advanced solid tumor such as melanoma, head and neck, liver or kidney cancer. This chain joins TRBV28 and TRBJ1-2; TRBD1 aligns across 7 bases. The sequences come from CD4+ or CD8+ T cells sorted from blood, collected in a trial of the OX40 agonist ivuxolimab. CDR3 sequence (DNA): TGTGCCAGCAGTGGGGGACAGCGTTTTTACGATCCCTATGGCTACACCTTC. Its translation: CASSGGQRFYDPYGYTF.